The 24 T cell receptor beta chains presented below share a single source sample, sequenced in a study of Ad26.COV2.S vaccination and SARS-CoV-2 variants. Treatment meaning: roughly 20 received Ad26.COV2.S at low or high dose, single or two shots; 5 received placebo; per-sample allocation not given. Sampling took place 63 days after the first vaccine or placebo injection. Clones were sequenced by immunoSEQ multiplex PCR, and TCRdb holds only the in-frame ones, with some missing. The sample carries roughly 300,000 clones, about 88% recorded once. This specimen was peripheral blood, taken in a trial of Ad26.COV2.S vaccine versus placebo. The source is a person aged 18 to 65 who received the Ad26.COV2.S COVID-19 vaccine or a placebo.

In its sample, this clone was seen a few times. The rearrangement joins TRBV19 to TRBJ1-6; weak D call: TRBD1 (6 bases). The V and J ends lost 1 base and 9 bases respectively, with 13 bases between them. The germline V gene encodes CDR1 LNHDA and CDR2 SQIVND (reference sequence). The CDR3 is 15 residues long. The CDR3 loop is CASSIGDISFSPLHF. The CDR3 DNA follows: TGTGCCAGTAGTATAGGGGACATCTCTTTTTCACCCCTCCACTTT.

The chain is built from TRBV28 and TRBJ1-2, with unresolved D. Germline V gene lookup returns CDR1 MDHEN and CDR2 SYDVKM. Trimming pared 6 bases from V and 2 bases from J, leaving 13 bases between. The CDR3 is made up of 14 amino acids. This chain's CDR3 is CASRFPGRNYGYTF. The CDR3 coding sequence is TGTGCCAGCAGGTTTCCTGGCCGAAACTATGGCTACACCTTC.

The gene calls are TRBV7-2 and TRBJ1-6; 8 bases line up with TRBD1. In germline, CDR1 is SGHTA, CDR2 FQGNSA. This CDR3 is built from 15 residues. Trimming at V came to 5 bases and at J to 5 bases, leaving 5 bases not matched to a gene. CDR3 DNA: TGTGCCAGCAGCCCGACAGGGGAGAATAATTCACCCCTCCACTTT. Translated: CASSPTGENNSPLHF.

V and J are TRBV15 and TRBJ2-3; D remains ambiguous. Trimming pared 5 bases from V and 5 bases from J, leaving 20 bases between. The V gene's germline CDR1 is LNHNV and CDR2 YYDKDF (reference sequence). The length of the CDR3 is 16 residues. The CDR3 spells CATSPVRANLGDTQYF. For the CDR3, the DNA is TGTGCCACCAGCCCCGTTCGCGCTAACTTGGGAGATACGCAGTATTTT. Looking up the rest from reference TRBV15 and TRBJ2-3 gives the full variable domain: DAMVIQNPRYQVTQFGKPVTLSCSQTLNHNVMYWYQQKSSQAPKLLFHYYDKDFNNEADTPDNFQSRRPNTSFCFLDIRSPGLGDTAMYLCATSPVRANLGDTQYFGPGTRLTVL.

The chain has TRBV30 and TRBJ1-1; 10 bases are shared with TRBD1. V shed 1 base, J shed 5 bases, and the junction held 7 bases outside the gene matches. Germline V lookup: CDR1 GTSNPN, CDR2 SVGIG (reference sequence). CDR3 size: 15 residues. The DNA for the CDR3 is TGTGCCTGGAGTGGGGTTCGACAGGGGGCAACTGAAGCTTTCTTT. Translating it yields CAWSGVRQGATEAFF.

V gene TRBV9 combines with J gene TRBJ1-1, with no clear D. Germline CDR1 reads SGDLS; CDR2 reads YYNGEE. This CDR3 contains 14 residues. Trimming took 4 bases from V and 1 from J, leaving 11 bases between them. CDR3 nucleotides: TGTGCCAGCAGCTCGAGATCTGGGAACACTGAAGCTTTCTTT. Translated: CASSSRSGNTEAFF.

The CDR3: CASSLTGTTYNQPQHF. The CDR3 nucleotides read TGTGCCAGCAGTTTAACAGGGACGACCTACAATCAGCCCCAGCATTTT. The chain carries TRBV28 and TRBJ1-5; D is perhaps TRBD1 (6 bases). The CDR3 has 16 amino acids. Looked up from germline, CDR1 is MDHEN and CDR2 is SYDVKM. Trimming removed 2 bases at V and 3 bases at J, with 14 bases between.

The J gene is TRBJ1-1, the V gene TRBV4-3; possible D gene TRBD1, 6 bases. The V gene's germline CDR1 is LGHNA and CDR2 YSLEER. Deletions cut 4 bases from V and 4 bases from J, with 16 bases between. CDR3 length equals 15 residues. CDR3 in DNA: TGCGCCAGCAGCCCCAATGGGGGGCGGACCACTGAAGCTTTCTTT. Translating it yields CASSPNGGRTTEAFF.

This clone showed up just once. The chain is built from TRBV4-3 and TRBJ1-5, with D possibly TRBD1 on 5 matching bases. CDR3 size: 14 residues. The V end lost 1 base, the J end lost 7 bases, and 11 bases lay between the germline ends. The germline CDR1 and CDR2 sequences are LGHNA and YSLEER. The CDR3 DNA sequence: TGCGCCAGCAGCCAAGTCGGGGGGGTACAGCCCCAGCATTTT. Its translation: CASSQVGGVQPQHF.

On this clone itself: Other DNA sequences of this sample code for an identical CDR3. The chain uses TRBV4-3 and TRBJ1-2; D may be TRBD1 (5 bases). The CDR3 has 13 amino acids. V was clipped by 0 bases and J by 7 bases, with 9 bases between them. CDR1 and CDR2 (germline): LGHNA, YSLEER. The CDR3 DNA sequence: TGCGCCAGCAGCCAAGATGGGGCTTCTGGCTACACCTTC. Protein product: CASSQDGASGYTF.

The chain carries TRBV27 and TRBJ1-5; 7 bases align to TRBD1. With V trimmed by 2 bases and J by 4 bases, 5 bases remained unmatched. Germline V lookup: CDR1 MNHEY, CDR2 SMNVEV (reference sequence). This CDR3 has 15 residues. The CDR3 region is CASSLAGGLNQPQHF. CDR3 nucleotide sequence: TGTGCCAGCAGTTTAGCAGGGGGTTTAAATCAGCCCCAGCATTTT.

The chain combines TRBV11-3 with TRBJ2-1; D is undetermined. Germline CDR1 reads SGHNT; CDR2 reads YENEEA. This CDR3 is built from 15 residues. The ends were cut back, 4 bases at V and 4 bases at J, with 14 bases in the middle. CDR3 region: CASSSAPRPYNEQFF. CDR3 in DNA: TGTGCCAGCAGCTCAGCCCCTCGTCCTTACAATGAGCAGTTCTTC. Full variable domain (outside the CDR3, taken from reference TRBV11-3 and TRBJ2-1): EAGVVQSPRYKIIEKKQPVAFWCNPISGHNTLYWYLQNLGQGPELLIRYENEEAVDDSQLPKDRFSAERLKGVDSTLKIQPAELGDSAVYLCASSSAPRPYNEQFFGPGTRLTVL.

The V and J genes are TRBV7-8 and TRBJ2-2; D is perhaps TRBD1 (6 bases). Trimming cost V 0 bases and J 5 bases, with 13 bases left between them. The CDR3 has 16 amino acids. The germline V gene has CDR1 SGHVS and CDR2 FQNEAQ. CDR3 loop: CASSLAGGLRTGELFF. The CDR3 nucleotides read TGTGCCAGCAGCTTAGCAGGGGGTTTGAGGACCGGGGAGCTGTTTTTT.

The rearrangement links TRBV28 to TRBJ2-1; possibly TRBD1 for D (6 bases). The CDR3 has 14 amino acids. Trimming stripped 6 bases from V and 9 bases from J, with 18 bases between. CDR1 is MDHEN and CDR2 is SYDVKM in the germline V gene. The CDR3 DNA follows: TGTGCCAGCAGCCTGACCCGTTTCAGGGGTGAGCAGTTCTTC. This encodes CASSLTRFRGEQFF.

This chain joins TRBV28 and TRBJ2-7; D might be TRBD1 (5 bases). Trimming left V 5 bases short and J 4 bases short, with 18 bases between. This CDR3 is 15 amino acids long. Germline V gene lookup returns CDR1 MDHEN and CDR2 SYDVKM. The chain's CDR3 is CASSEQDSQSYEQYF. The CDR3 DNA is TGTGCCAGCAGTGAACAAGACAGTCAATCATACGAGCAGTACTTC.

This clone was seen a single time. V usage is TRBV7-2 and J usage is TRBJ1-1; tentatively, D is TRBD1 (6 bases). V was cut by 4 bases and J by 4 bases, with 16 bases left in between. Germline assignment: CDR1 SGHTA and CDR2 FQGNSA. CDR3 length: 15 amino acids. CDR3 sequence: CASSYAPGTPTEAFF. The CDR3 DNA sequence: TGTGCCAGCAGCTACGCCCCCGGGACACCCACTGAAGCTTTCTTT.

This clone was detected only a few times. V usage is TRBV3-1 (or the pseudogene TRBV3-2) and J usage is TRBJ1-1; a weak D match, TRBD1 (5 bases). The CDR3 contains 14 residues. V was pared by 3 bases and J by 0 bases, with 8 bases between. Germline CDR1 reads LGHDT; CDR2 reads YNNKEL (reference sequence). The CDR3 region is CASSQGLMNTEAFF. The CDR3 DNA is TGTGCCAGCAGCCAGGGACTAATGAACACTGAAGCTTTCTTT.

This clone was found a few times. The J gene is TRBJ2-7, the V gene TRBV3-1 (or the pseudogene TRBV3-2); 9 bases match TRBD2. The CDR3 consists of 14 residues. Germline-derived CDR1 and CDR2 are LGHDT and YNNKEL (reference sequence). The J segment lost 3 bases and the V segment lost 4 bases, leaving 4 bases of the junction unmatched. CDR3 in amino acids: CASSPGLADYEQYF. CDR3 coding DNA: TGTGCCAGCAGCCCGGGACTAGCCGACTACGAGCAGTACTTC.

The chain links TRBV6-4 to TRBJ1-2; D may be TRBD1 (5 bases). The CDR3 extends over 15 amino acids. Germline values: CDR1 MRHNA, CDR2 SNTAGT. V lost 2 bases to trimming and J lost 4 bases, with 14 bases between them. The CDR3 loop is CASSDRVGRVYGYTF. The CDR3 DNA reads TGTGCCAGCAGTGACCGTGTGGGCAGGGTCTATGGCTACACCTTC.

Here the CDR3 reads CASSLALVRTDTQYF. CDR3 coding DNA: TGTGCCAGCAGCTTAGCGCTTGTAAGAACAGATACGCAGTATTTT. The chain uses TRBV7-2 and TRBJ2-3; D is undetermined. Germline lookup yields CDR1 SGHTA and CDR2 FQGNSA. The length of the CDR3 is 15 residues. Trimming removed 0 bases from V and 3 bases from J, with 10 bases in between. Full variable domain (remainder filled in from reference TRBV7-2 and TRBJ2-3): GAGVSQSPSNKVTEKGKDVELRCDPISGHTALYWYRQSLGQGLEFLIYFQGNSAPDKSGLPSDRFSAERTGGSVSTLTIQRTQQEDSAVYLCASSLALVRTDTQYFGPGTRLTVL.

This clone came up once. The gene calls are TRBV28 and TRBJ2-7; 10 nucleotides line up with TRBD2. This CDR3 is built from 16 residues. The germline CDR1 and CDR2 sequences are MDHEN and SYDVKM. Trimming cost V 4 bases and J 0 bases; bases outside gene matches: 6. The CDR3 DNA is TGTGCCAGCAGTTCGACTAGCGGGTTCTTCTCCTACGAGCAGTACTTC. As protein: CASSSTSGFFSYEQYF. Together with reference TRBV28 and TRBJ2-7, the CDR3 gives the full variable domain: DVKVTQSSRYLVKRTGEKVFLECVQDMDHENMFWYRQDPGLGLRLIYFSYDVKMKEKGDIPEGYSVSREKKERFSLILESASTNQTSMYLCASSSTSGFFSYEQYFGPGTRLTVT.

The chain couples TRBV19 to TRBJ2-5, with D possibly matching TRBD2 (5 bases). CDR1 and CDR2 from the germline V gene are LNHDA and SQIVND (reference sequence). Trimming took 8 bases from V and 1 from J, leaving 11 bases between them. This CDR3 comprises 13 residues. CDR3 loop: CASGVAPQETQYF. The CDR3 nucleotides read TGTGCCAGTGGGGTAGCGCCCCAAGAGACCCAGTACTTC.

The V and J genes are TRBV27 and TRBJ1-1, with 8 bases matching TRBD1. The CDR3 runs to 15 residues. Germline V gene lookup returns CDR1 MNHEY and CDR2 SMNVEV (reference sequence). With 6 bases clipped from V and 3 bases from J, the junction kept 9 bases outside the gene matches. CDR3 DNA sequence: TGTGCCAGCAGCGCGGGACAGGTATGGTACACTGAAGCTTTCTTT. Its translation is CASSAGQVWYTEAFF.

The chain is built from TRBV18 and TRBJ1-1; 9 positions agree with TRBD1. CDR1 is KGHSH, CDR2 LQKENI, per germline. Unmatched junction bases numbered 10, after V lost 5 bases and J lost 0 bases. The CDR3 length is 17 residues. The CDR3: CASSSTDRGFMNTEAFF. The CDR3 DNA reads TGTGCCAGCTCATCGACGGACAGGGGCTTCATGAACACTGAAGCTTTCTTT.